Listed below are T cell receptor beta chains from one sample, sequenced in a study of blood T cell repertoires in COVID-19. Profiled with immunoSEQ multiplex PCR; TCRdb holds only in-frame clones, not every one. The data hold hundreds of thousands of clones, with around 90% observed a single time. Material: PBMCs or T cells enriched from blood (not recorded which). The receptor source for this set is a woman under 30 who had recovered from COVID-19. The CDR3 runs from the conserved cysteine through the conserved F or W. A D gene is named only where the DNA matches it firmly. The size field is filled for only some rows; it gives once, few, many or a size class.

TRBV19	-	-	TRBJ1-1	TGTGCCAGTAGGCCGCACAGGGAAAACACTGAAGCTTTCTTT	CASRPHRENTEAFF
TRBV10-3	-	-	TRBJ1-2	TGTGCCATCAGTGAGTCGACAGGAACTTCTAACTATGGCTACACCTTC	CAISESTGTSNYGYTF
TRBV28	-	once	TRBJ1-3	TGTGCCACCCATAGCGGAAACACCATATATTTT	CATHSGNTIYF
TRBV15	TRBD1	-	TRBJ1-6	TGTGCCACCAGCAGAACGGGACAGGGCGTTTCACCCCTCCACTTT	CATSRTGQGVSPLHF
TRBV3-1/TRBV3-2	-	-	TRBJ2-7	TGTGCCAGCAGCCAAGATGATCGGGGGATCTTGTTC	CASSQDDRGILF
TRBV11-2	-	-	TRBJ2-7	TGTGCCAGCAGCTTAGATCTTGCACTGAGCTCCTACGAGCAGTACTTC	CASSLDLALSSYEQYF
TRBV27	-	-	TRBJ2-5	TGTGCCAGCAGTTCACTAGACATGATCCAAGAGACCCAGTACTTC	CASSSLDMIQETQYF
TRBV28	-	-	TRBJ1-1	TGTGCCAGCAGTTTAGGGGGCGCCGGCACTGAAGCTTTCTTT	CASSLGGAGTEAFF
TRBV7-9	TRBD1	-	TRBJ2-3	TGTGCCAGCAGCGAAGGGGGCCAGGGCACAGATACGCAGTATTTT	CASSEGGQGTDTQYF
TRBV5-1	-	-	TRBJ2-7	TGCGCCAGCAGCTTGGACGTTGGGGGGTCTGGCGAGCAGTACTTC	CASSLDVGGSGEQYF
TRBV5-1	TRBD2	-	TRBJ2-3	TGCGCCAGCAAAAATCCTAGCGGGACGGATACGCAGTATTTT	CASKNPSGTDTQYF
TRBV5-1	TRBD1	-	TRBJ1-2	TGCGCCAGCAGCTCTACAGGGGGAGGAGGCTACACCTTC	CASSSTGGGGYTF
TRBV19	-	-	TRBJ1-1	TGTGCCAGTAGCATCGGGGAGAACACTGAAGCTTTCTTT	CASSIGENTEAFF
TRBV27	TRBD1	-	TRBJ2-1	TGTGCCAGCAGTTCCACCGGGACAGGCACCTACAATGAGCAGTTCTTC	CASSSTGTGTYNEQFF
TRBV12-3/TRBV12-4	-	-	TRBJ1-1	TGTGCCAGCACGTACAGGGCAGGCGCTTTCTTT	CASTYRAGAFF
TRBV4-1	TRBD2	-	TRBJ2-1	TGCGCCAGCAGCCAAGGAGCTAGCGGGGGGGGATATCGTGAGCAGTTCTTC	CASSQGASGGGYREQFF
TRBV28	TRBD2	once	TRBJ2-5	TGTGCCAGCAGTGAGGGGGGCGGGACTAGCGTGGGAGAGACCCAGTACTTC	CASSEGGGTSVGETQYF
TRBV24-1	TRBD1	-	TRBJ1-2	TGTGCCACCAGTGGCGACAGGGAATATGGCTACACCTTC	CATSGDREYGYTF
TRBV30	TRBD1	-	TRBJ1-2	TGTGCCTGGAGTTTACTACAGGGGGCTACCTACTATGGCTACACCTTC	CAWSLLQGATYYGYTF
TRBV16	TRBD1	-	TRBJ2-5	TGTGCCAGCAGCCAAGGTGGGACAGGGGAAGAGACCCAGTACTTC	CASSQGGTGEETQYF
TRBV7-2	-	few	TRBJ1-4	TGTGCCAGCAGCTTAGGTCTGTCGGCGGCTGGTGAAAAACTGTTTTTT	CASSLGLSAAGEKLFF
TRBV5-1	TRBD2	-	TRBJ2-3	TGCGCCAGCAGCTTTTTGCGGGGGAAAAGCACAGATACGCAGTATTTT	CASSFLRGKSTDTQYF
TRBV29-1	TRBD1	once	TRBJ2-3	TGCAGCGTTGGACAGGGGGACACAGATACGCAGTATTTT	CSVGQGDTDTQYF
TRBV27	-	-	TRBJ1-4	TGTGCCAGCAGTACCATTCGGACACGGGGAGGTACAACTAATGAAAAACTGTTTTTT	CASSTIRTRGGTTNEKLFF
TRBV2	TRBD2	-	TRBJ2-3	TGTGCCAGCCAGCTAGCGGGGGTTACAGATACGCAGTATTTT	CASQLAGVTDTQYF
TRBV4-1	-	-	TRBJ2-2	TGCGCCGCTTATCGCGTGGAGGTGAGAAACACCGGGGAGCTGTTTTTT	CAAYRVEVRNTGELFF
TRBV28	TRBD1	-	TRBJ2-7	TGTGCCAGCAGTACCCGGGACAGGGCAAACTACGAGCAGTACTTC	CASSTRDRANYEQYF
TRBV7-9	TRBD2	many	TRBJ2-1	TGTGCCAGCAGCTTAATACTAGCGGGGGCGCGGGGTAATGAGCAGTTCTTC	CASSLILAGARGNEQFF
TRBV29-1	TRBD2	-	TRBJ2-1	TGCAGCGTGGGGACTAGCAGCCTGACGAATGAGCAGTTCTTC	CSVGTSSLTNEQFF